The TCR beta chain under discussion was sequenced for a study of cytotoxic CD8 clonotypes in ibrutinib-treated CLL (dated by TCRdb to the early 2020s). A note on the overall study: The cohort had eleven to twelve relapsed/refractory and approximately 15 treatment-naive patients; about 17 were IGHV unmutated. Responses were partial in some 24 patients and complete in 2; after median around 66 months follow-up, some 14 stayed in remission and 12 progressed. Every sample from remission and from progressive disease was obtained while the patients were still on ibrutinib. Cryopreserved peripheral blood mononuclear cells were obtained prior to treatment, at the time of response, and at either disease progression or sustained remission. Response samples were obtained after a median of around 11 months of treatment, with a range of about 6 to 36 months. On average, each sample yielded hundreds of thousands of productive templates and around 98,000 productive rearrangements. Of the approximately 86 people in the trial, 25 to 30 had longitudinal samples available. Study-level results and caveats: Lymph node repertoires were not examined, and the timing of sampling was not matched between patients in sustained remission and those whose disease progressed. Public clonotypes were rare and either contracted or stayed stable during treatment, and the rise in clonality at ibrutinib response reflected the expansion of private clonotypes. Baseline clonality exceeded that of age-matched healthy donors and correlated strongly with circulating CD8+ T-cell counts. At ibrutinib response clonality went up, during sustained remission it held steady, and at progression it dropped back toward baseline.

This specimen's time point label, interpreted: 12 months on ibrutinib. For TCR beta library preparation, approximately 1.9 micrograms of genomic DNA was extracted from cryopreserved PBMCs. High-throughput TCR beta sequencing was performed on longitudinal blood samples from CLL patients receiving ibrutinib monotherapy. Patients were enrolled in a phase 2 open-label single-center ibrutinib monotherapy trial. V is cut by 0 bases and J by 1 base, and the space between the germline ends is 6 bases. CDR1 and CDR2 were assigned from the germline V gene as SGHVS and FNYEAQ. Taken from cysteine to phenylalanine, the CDR3 has 14 residues. Only the CDR3 DNA is retained, 42 bases long and in frame from the first base. On this clone itself: Its recognized antigen is unknown. Qualities for individual bases were not recorded, and no much larger clone is one base off.

A MiSeq instrument was used for deep resolution sequencing, which targeted depths ranging from 1 in 1 million up to 1 in 200,000 T cells, with coverage averaging 10x for each clonotype. TCR beta libraries were generated with the immunoSEQ hsTCRB Kit. Turning to the authors' computational methods: The data were analyzed with ImmunoSEQ Analyzer and ImmunoSEQ Data Assistant, and V, D and J gene assignments followed IMGT definitions. Clonality was computed as one minus normalized Shannon entropy of productive rearrangement frequencies, ranging from 0 to 1. Only overrepresented clonotypes making up at least 0.05% of each patient's repertoire were included in the public clonotype analysis. Repertoires from 10 to 15 age-matched healthy donors in immuneACCESS were used as clonality controls. Sourced from immuneACCESS, this table was stored by TCRdb with only in-frame sequences that have V and J called. A share of the clones is absent; for the studies checked, an unresolved V gene accounts for under half, and the remainder has no known explanation. V and J calls and clone size come straight from that table; D and trimming were deduced from the DNA. In this sample the table shows 130,000 to 150,000 clones, about four fifths of which occur a single time. The biggest ten clones account for around 13% of the sample.

The specimen comprised PBMCs, sampled after 12 months of ibrutinib treatment. This TCR derives from a human donor with chronic lymphocytic leukemia. The receptor chain draws on TRBV7-6 and TRBJ1-1; the D gene lacks a confident call. The CDR3 protein is CASSLAQPNTEAFF. The nucleotides are TGTGCCAGCAGCTTAGCCCAGCCGAACACTGAAGCTTTCTTT.